This TCR beta chain was identified in a study of cytomegalovirus exposure and HLA in healthy donors. It was with 60 Vbeta and 13 Jbeta primers that the PCR ran. Assay used: immunoSEQ multiplex PCR; TCRdb lists only in-frame clones, some missing. The data hold about 160,000 clones, with roughly 81% observed a single time. This clonotype originated in a woman aged 45-65 years in good health and CMV-seronegative. Sequencing was performed on PBMCs.

In DNA, the CDR3 is TGTGCCAGCAGCTTAGAGACTAGCGGGCAGTTCTTC. This translates into CASSLETSGQFF. The rearrangement links TRBV7-9 to TRBJ2-1; 9 bases are a match to TRBD2. Losses at the gene ends were 1 base for V and 12 bases for J; bases not matched to a gene: 1. CDR3 length: 12 residues. Germline-derived CDR1 and CDR2 are SEHNR and FQNEAQ (reference sequence).